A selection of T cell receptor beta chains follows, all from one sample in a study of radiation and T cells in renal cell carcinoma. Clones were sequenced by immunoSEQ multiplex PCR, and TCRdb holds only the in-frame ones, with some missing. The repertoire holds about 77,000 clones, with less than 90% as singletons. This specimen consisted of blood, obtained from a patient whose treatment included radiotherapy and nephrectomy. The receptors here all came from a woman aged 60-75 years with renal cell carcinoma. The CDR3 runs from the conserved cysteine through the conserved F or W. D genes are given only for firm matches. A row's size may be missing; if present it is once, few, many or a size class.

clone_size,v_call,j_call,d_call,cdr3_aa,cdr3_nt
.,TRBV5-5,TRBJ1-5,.,CASSLDSAYQPQHF,TGTGCCAGCAGCTTAGACAGTGCGTATCAGCCCCAGCATTTT
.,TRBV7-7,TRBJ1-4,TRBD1,CASSLGQETNEKLFF,TGTGCTAGCAGCTTAGGACAGGAGACTAATGAAAAACTGTTTTTT
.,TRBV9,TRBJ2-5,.,CASGSSGTQYF,TGTGCCAGCGGCTCTTCGGGGACCCAGTACTTC
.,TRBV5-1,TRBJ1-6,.,CASSLAVGLSPLHF,TGCGCCAGCAGCTTGGCCGTTGGTCTTTCACCCCTCCACTTT
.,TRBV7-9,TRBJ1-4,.,CASSPIEKLFF,TGTGCCAGCAGCCCGATTGAAAAACTGTTTTTT
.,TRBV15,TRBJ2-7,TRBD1,CATSPSDPGQGYEQYF,TGTGCCACCAGCCCGTCAGACCCGGGACAGGGGTACGAGCAGTACTTC
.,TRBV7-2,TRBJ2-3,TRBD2,CASSLAGGTDTQYF,TGTGCCAGCAGCTTGGCGGGAGGTACAGATACGCAGTATTTT
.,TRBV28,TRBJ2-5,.,CASSSQGPGETQYF,TGTGCCAGCAGTAGTCAGGGGCCGGGGGAGACCCAGTACTTC
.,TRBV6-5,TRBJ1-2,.,CASSREADGYTF,TGTGCCAGCAGTCGGGAGGCCGATGGCTACACCTTC
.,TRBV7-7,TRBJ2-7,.,CASSPSVGGEQYF,TGTGCTAGCAGCCCCTCGGTAGGGGGCGAGCAGTACTTC
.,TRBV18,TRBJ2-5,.,CASSPETGMGYQETQYF,TGTGCCAGCTCACCCGAGACGGGGATGGGGTACCAAGAGACCCAGTACTTC
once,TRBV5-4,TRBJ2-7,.,CASSLEGGYEQYF,TGTGCCAGCAGCTTGGAAGGAGGCTACGAGCAGTACTTC
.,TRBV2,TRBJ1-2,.,CASSEEGVYGYTF,TGTGCCAGCAGTGAGGAGGGGGTCTATGGCTACACCTTC
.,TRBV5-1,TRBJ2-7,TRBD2,CASSPGTSGIITYEQYF,TGCGCCAGCAGCCCTGGGACTAGCGGGATTATAACCTACGAGCAGTACTTC
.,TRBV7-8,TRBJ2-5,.,CASSIRETQYF,TGTGCCAGCAGCATAAGAGAGACCCAGTACTTC
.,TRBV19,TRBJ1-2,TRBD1,CATTLAEQGAGSGYTF,TGTGCCACCACCCTCGCAGAGCAGGGGGCAGGTAGTGGCTACACCTTC
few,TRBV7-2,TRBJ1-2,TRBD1,CASSWDHRGNGYTF,TGTGCCAGCAGCTGGGATCACAGGGGAAACGGCTACACCTTC
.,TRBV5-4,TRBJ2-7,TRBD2,CASSLAASGSGAYEQYF,TGTGCCAGCAGCTTGGCGGCTAGCGGGAGTGGGGCCTACGAGCAGTACTTC
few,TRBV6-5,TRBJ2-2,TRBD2,CASSLLSGSENGELFF,TGTGCCAGCAGTTTATTGAGCGGGAGTGAAAACGGGGAGCTGTTTTTT
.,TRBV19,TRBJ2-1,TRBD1,CASHRDRGYNEQFF,TGTGCCAGTCACCGGGACAGGGGCTACAATGAGCAGTTCTTC
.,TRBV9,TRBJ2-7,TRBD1,CASSVVDRGSIEQYF,TGTGCCAGCAGCGTAGTGGACAGGGGTTCCATCGAGCAGTACTTC
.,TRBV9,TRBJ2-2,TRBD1,CASSPGTVNTGELFF,TGTGCCAGCAGCCCCGGGACAGTGAACACCGGGGAGCTGTTTTTT
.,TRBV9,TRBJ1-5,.,CASSVDPGSNQPQHF,TGTGCCAGCAGCGTAGATCCGGGTAGCAATCAGCCCCAGCATTTT
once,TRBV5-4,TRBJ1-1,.,CASSPVGTSVSPNTEAFF,TGTGCCAGCAGCCCCGTCGGGACGTCTGTAAGTCCGAACACTGAAGCTTTCTTT
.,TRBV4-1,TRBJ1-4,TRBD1,CASSHPRGTVFEKLFF,TGCGCCAGCAGCCACCCGCGGGGGACAGTGTTTGAAAAACTGTTTTTT